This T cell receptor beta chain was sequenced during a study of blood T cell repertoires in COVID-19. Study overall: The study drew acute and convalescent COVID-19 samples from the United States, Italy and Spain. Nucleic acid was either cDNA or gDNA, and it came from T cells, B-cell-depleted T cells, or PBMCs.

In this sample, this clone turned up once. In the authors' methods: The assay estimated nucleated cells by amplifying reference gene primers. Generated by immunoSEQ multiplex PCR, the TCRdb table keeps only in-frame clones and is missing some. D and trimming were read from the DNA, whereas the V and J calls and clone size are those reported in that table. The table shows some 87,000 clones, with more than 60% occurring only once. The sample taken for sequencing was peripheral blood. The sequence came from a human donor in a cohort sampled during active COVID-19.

CDR3 nucleotides: TGTGCCAGCAGTGAACGTTCAGGGGCCCTACTGGGGGAGCAGTACGTC. It codes for CASSERSGALLGEQYV. The V and J genes are TRBV6-1 and TRBJ2-7; D may be TRBD1 (6 bases). V lost 2 bases, J lost 7 bases, and 21 bases lay in between. The CDR3 runs 16 residues. Germline lookup yields CDR1 MNHNS and CDR2 SASEGT.